This T cell receptor (beta chain) is from a study of T cells in narcolepsy. Germline CDR1 reads KGHSH; CDR2 reads LQKENI. The V and J ends lost 2 bases and 3 bases respectively, with 11 bases between them. The CDR3 runs 14 residues. Method: immunoSEQ multiplex PCR; TCRdb's copy keeps in-frame clones and lacks some. The table lists some 30,000 clones, about 89% of them singletons. Specimen: memory (CD45RA-) CD4+ T cells from blood. The chain employs TRBV18 and TRBJ2-7, with D perhaps matching TRBD1 or TRBD2 (5 bases each). This clonotype was obtained from a human donor in good health. The CDR3 sequence: CASSPGTVFYEQYF. The DNA for the CDR3 is TGTGCCAGCTCACCAGGGACCGTCTTCTACGAGCAGTACTTC.